This entry features one T cell receptor (beta chain) sequence. Its matching antigen is unknown. Using its own MiXCR run on the 5' RACE reads, TCRdb lists one record per CDR3 protein. The data show roughly 400,000 distinct CDR3 sequences, with about 17% seen just once and 20% to 25% held by the top ten. This specimen belongs to a study of T-cell memory formation after mild COVID-19. Study observations and caveats: Whether day 37 second-wave clones are SARS-CoV-2-specific was not confirmed.

The sequenced sample consisted of PBMCs or a T cell subset sorted from them (not recorded which). The receptor was isolated from a young man who had mild COVID-19 (a few samples of this study predate the infection). Cell type and time point are not known.

The CDR3 bases are TGCGCCAGCAGCTGGGAGGGGATCGGCACTGAAGCTTTCTTT. Protein sequence: CASSWEGIGTEAFF. The V and J genes are TRBV5-1 and TRBJ1-1; TRBD1 is a possible D gene (5 bases). The CDR3 contains 14 residues. Germline V gene lookup returns CDR1 SGHRS and CDR2 YFSETQ. V lost 3 bases and J lost 4, with 13 bases in between.